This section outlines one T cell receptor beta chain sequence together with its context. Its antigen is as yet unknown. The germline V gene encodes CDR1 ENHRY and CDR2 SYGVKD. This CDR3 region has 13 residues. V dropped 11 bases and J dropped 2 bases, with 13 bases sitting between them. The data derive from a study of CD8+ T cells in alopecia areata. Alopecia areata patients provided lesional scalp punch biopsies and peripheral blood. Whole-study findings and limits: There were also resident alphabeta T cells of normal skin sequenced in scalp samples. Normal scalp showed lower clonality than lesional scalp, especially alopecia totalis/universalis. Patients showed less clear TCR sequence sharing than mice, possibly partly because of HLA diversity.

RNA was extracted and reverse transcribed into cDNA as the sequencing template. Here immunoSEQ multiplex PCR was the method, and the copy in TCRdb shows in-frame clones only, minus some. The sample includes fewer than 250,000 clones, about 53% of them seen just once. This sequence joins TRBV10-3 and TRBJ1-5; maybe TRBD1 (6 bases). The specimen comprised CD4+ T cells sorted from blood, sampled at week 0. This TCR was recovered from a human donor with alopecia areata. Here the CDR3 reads CAAGNRGNQPQHF. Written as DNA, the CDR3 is TGTGCCGCGGGGAACAGGGGCAATCAGCCCCAGCATTTT.